This T cell receptor beta chain was profiled in a study of Ad26.COV2.S vaccination and SARS-CoV-2 variants. Sequenced by immunoSEQ multiplex PCR; TCRdb stores in-frame clones only, minus some. Among 440,000 or so clones listed, about 92% were seen once. Germline V gene lookup returns CDR1 SGDLS and CDR2 YYNGEE. The V gene end was trimmed by 3 bases and the J gene end by 5 bases; junction bases not matched to a gene: 7. There are 15 residues in the CDR3. Treatment reported: 19 received Ad26.COV2.S at low or high dose, single or two shots; several received placebo; per-sample allocation not given. Specimen acquisition occurred on day 63 following the initial vaccine or placebo injection.

The chain combines TRBV9 with TRBJ2-3; 9 bases are a match to TRBD1. The clonotype was recovered from a person aged 18-65 years who received the Ad26.COV2.S COVID-19 vaccine or a placebo. Source: peripheral blood, taken in a trial of Ad26.COV2.S vaccine versus placebo. CDR3 sequence (DNA): TGTGCCAGCAGCGCCTCATGGACAGGGGAAGATACGCAGTATTTT. Amino acid sequence: CASSASWTGEDTQYF.